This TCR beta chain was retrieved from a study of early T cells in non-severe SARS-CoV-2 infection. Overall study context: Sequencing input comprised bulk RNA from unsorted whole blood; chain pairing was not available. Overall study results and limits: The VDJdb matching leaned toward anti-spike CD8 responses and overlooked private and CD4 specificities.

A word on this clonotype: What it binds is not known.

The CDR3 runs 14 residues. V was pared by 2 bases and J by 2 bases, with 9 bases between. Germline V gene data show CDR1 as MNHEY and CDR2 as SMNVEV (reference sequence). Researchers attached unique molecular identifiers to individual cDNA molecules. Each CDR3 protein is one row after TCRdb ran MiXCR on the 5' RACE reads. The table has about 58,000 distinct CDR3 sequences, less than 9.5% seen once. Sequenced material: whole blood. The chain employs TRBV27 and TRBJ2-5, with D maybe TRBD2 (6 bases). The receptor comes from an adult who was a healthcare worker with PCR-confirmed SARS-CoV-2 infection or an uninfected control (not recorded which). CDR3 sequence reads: CASSLRTKQETQYF. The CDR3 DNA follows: TGTGCCAGCAGTTTAAGGACTAAACAAGAGACCCAGTACTTC.